This section outlines one TCR beta chain sequence together with its context. This entry comes from a study of blood T cell repertoires in COVID-19. Looking at the study overall: Samples taken during acute and convalescent COVID-19 were collected in the United States, Italy and Spain.

The repertoire was sequenced with immunoSEQ multiplex PCR; TCRdb's copy has only in-frame clones and lacks some. The table has more than 45,000 clones, about 88% seen once; the top ten hold 6.5% to 8.5%. V was cut by 4 bases and J by 4 bases, with 8 bases left in between. CDR1 and CDR2 from the germline V gene are SGHNT and YYREEE (reference sequence). CDR3 length equals 12 residues. The clonotype comes from a woman in her seventies with active COVID-19. Sequencing was done on a sample of peripheral blood. The genes are TRBV5-4 and TRBJ1-2; no firm D call. The CDR3 bases are TGTGCCAGCAGCCCGGACTCCTATGGCTACACCTTC. Protein sequence: CASSPDSYGYTF.